These 29 T cell receptor beta chains came from one sample sequenced in a study of T cell repertoires in cytomegalovirus infection. TCRdb passed the reads through MiXCR, listing each CDR3 protein once. The data show 60,000 to 85,000 distinct CDR3 sequences, with about 22% seen just once and almost 80% held by the top ten. These receptors have no known antigen. Sequencing input: PBMCs, sequenced either directly or after in vitro stimulation (not recorded which). Receptor source: a human donor in good health (CMV status not recorded). Some clones in this sample may be carry-over from other donors' samples.

The gene calls are TRBV7-8 and TRBJ2-7; 8 nucleotides match TRBD2. CDR3 length: 13 residues. The germline CDR1 and CDR2 sequences are SGHVS and FQNEAQ. J lost 6 bases, V lost 5 bases, and 6 bases had no gene match. DNA of the CDR3: TGTGCCAGCAGCCAAAGCGGGAGAGGCGAGCAGTACGTC. This encodes CASSQSGRGEQYV.

This clonotype was found a few times. The J gene is TRBJ2-1, the V gene TRBV6-2 or TRBV6-3, with 8 bases that match TRBD2. The CDR3 is 16 amino acids. Unmatched junction bases numbered 17, after V lost 7 bases and J lost 9 bases. Germline V CDR1 and CDR2: MNHEY, SVGEGT. The CDR3 DNA reads as TGTGCCAGCAAAGCCCTGAGGGTAGCGGGATTAGGTGAGCAGTTCTTC. Its protein product is CASKALRVAGLGEQFF.

V usage is TRBV2 and J usage is TRBJ1-4, with 9 nucleotides matching TRBD1. This CDR3 has 15 residues. V dropped 3 bases and J dropped 14; count of bases not matched to a gene: 13. CDR1 is SNHLY, CDR2 FYNNEI, per germline. DNA of the CDR3: TGTGCCAGCAGTGAGGCACAGGGGGCTTTTAAATTTCTGTTTTTT. It is translated as CASSEAQGAFKFLFF.

The V and J genes are TRBV5-1 and TRBJ2-5; D ambiguous. This CDR3 region has 14 residues. Germline V lookup: CDR1 SGHRS, CDR2 YFSETQ. Trimming removed 0 bases from V and 1 base from J, with 7 bases in between. The CDR3 region has the DNA TGCGCCAGCAGCTTGGGTAGTATCCAAGAGACCCAGTACTTC. Translating it yields CASSLGSIQETQYF.

The chain has TRBV6-6 and TRBJ2-4; tentative D call: TRBD1 (5 bases). The CDR3 has 16 amino acids. V was trimmed by 5 bases and J by 1 base, leaving 15 bases between them. Per the germline V gene, CDR1 is MNHNY and CDR2 is SVGAGI (reference sequence). For the CDR3, the DNA is TGTGCCAGCAGTCACCAGGGCGTCGGGGCCAAAAACATTCAGTACTTC. Protein sequence: CASSHQGVGAKNIQYF.

J is TRBJ2-7 and V is TRBV27, with no clear D. Trimming stripped 7 bases from V and 8 bases from J, with 21 bases between. Germline V CDR1 and CDR2: MNHEY, SMNVEV (reference sequence). The CDR3 is 14 amino acids. CDR3 sequence (DNA): TGTGCCAGCACCGAGATGGGATTGCCTTTCAAGCAGTACTTC. Amino acid sequence: CASTEMGLPFKQYF.

This clonotype was observed at least ten times. The gene calls are TRBV7-2 and TRBJ1-1; no definite D call. Germline values: CDR1 SGHTA, CDR2 FQGNSA. This CDR3 is 13 amino acids long. V lost 5 bases, J lost 0 bases, and 7 bases lay in between. This CDR3 is CASSVPVNTEAFF. DNA for the CDR3: TGTGCCAGCAGCGTCCCGGTGAACACTGAAGCTTTCTTT.

This clonotype was observed a handful of times. V gene TRBV9 combines with J gene TRBJ1-2; 8 positions agree with TRBD1. Germline CDR1 reads SGDLS; CDR2 reads YYNGEE. The ends lost 0 bases at V and 4 bases at J; junction bases unmatched: 2. The CDR3 sequence is 14 residues long. In DNA form, the CDR3 reads TGTGCCAGCAGCGTAGAAGGACAGGGCTATGGCTACACCTTC. Encoded protein: CASSVEGQGYGYTF.

This clonotype has ten or more counts. The chain couples TRBV7-8 to TRBJ2-3, with a weak D call TRBD2 (6 bases). Germline loops: CDR1 SGHVS, CDR2 FQNEAQ. The V gene lost 2 bases and the J gene lost 0 bases, with 12 bases spanning the gap. This CDR3 has 16 residues. CDR3 DNA: TGTGCCAGCAGCTTAATTCTAGCGCCGAGCACAGATACGCAGTATTTT. Protein sequence: CASSLILAPSTDTQYF.

This clonotype was counted many times. The chain recombines TRBV12-3 or TRBV12-4 with TRBJ1-2, with 9 bases matching TRBD1. This CDR3 is 15 amino acids long. The CDR3 loop reads CAVFPGTGTDYGYTF. The CDR3 DNA reads TGTGCAGTTTTTCCCGGGACAGGGACCGACTATGGCTACACCTTC.

The V call is TRBV11-2, the J call TRBJ1-1; 9 bases match TRBD1. V lost 1 base, J lost 0 bases, and 3 bases stayed unmatched. This CDR3 is built from 16 residues. Per the germline V gene, CDR1 is SGHAT and CDR2 is FQNNGV. The CDR3: CASSLGDRVMNTEAFF. The CDR3 DNA is TGTGCCAGCAGCTTAGGGGACAGGGTCATGAACACTGAAGCTTTCTTT. The whole variable domain, remainder taken from reference TRBV11-2 and TRBJ1-1, is EAGVAQSPRYKIIEKRQSVAFWCNPISGHATLYWYQQILGQGPKLLIQFQNNGVVDDSQLPKDRFSAERLKGVDSTLKIQPAKLEDSAVYLCASSLGDRVMNTEAFFGQGTRLTVV.

This chain connects TRBV25-1 to TRBJ2-2; D tentatively reads TRBD1 or TRBD2 (5 bases each). The V and J ends lost 1 base and 6 bases respectively, with 24 bases between them. Germline CDR1 MGHDK, CDR2 SYGVNS. The length of the CDR3 is 19 residues. The CDR3 protein is CASSELWGSSRGTAGELFF. The CDR3 region has the DNA TGTGCCAGCAGTGAATTGTGGGGTTCTTCCCGAGGGACGGCCGGGGAGCTGTTTTTT.

The gene calls are TRBV6-4 and TRBJ2-3; 7 bases are a match to TRBD1. This CDR3 region has 15 residues. V trimming: 8 bases; J trimming: 0 bases; junction bases outside the gene matches: 8. Germline lookup yields CDR1 MRHNA and CDR2 SNTAGT. The CDR3 DNA sequence: TGTGCCAGCCGCCCCGACAGGGCTAGCACAGATACGCAGTATTTT. Its protein product is CASRPDRASTDTQYF.

This clonotype was seen only a few times. This chain links TRBV5-1 with TRBJ1-2, with 7 bases matching TRBD1. The CDR3 contains 13 residues. From germline, CDR1 is SGHRS and CDR2 YFSETQ. J gave up 6 bases and V 1 base, and 3 bases lay outside the gene matches. The CDR3 DNA reads as TGCGCCAGCAGCTTGCATCAGGGGGATGGCTACACCTTC. It translates to CASSLHQGDGYTF.

The V gene is TRBV20-1, the J gene TRBJ1-6, with a possible D match to TRBD1 (5 bases). In germline, CDR1 is DFQATT, CDR2 SNEGSKA (reference sequence). V lost 6 bases and J 2 bases, leaving 11 bases between the germline ends. The CDR3 is made up of 14 amino acids. CDR3 in DNA: TGCAGTGCATCTCGGGGACCCTATAATTCACCCCTCCACTTT. Translated: CSASRGPYNSPLHF.

This clonotype was seen repeatedly, ten times or more. The genes are TRBV12-3 or TRBV12-4 and TRBJ2-2; D is perhaps TRBD2 (6 bases). This CDR3 has 13 amino acids. V lost 6 bases and J lost 5, with 10 bases in between. As DNA, the CDR3 is TGTGCCAGCAGAGCGGAGGGGACCGGGGAGCTGTTTTTT. Residues: CASRAEGTGELFF.

This sequence joins TRBV28 and TRBJ2-7; 7 nucleotides match TRBD1. The CDR3 consists of 15 residues. Germline V gene data show CDR1 as MDHEN and CDR2 as SYDVKM. After removal of 4 bases from V and 0 bases from J, the junction contained 6 bases not matched to a gene. CDR3 loop: CASSSGTASSYEQYF. The CDR3, as DNA: TGTGCCAGCAGTTCTGGGACAGCAAGCTCCTACGAGCAGTACTTC. The full variable domain, rest sourced from reference TRBV28 and TRBJ2-7, is DVKVTQSSRYLVKRTGEKVFLECVQDMDHENMFWYRQDPGLGLRLIYFSYDVKMKEKGDIPEGYSVSREKKERFSLILESASTNQTSMYLCASSSGTASSYEQYFGPGTRLTVT.

The CDR3 sequence is CASSLALPLNTEAFF. CDR3 nucleotide sequence: TGTGCCAGCAGCTTAGCTCTCCCTCTGAACACTGAAGCTTTCTTT. The gene calls are TRBV7-2 and TRBJ1-1; D ambiguous. Germline loops: CDR1 SGHTA, CDR2 FQGNSA. V was pared by 0 bases and J by 0 bases, with 8 bases between. This CDR3 comprises 15 residues.

The chain employs TRBV4-2 and TRBJ1-3; D ambiguous. Germline V gives CDR1 LGHNA, CDR2 YNFKEQ. The CDR3 loop spans 16 amino acids. The germline V and J ends were trimmed by 1 base and 0 bases, with 10 bases remaining between them. In DNA form, the CDR3 reads TGTGCCAGCAGCCAAGTGGCACAGAGCTCTGGAAACACCATATATTTT. Its protein is CASSQVAQSSGNTIYF.

The chain is built from TRBV10-2 and TRBJ1-4; 7 positions match TRBD1. V was clipped by 8 bases and J by 7 bases; unmatched bases: 7. The CDR3 contains 13 residues. Germline lookup yields CDR1 WSHSY and CDR2 SAAADI. CDR3 sequence reads: CASGTARGEKLFF. The CDR3, as DNA: TGCGCCAGCGGGACAGCCCGGGGTGAAAAACTGTTTTTT.

The V and J genes are TRBV7-2 and TRBJ1-5; TRBD1 is a possible D gene (5 bases). The germline V gene encodes CDR1 SGHTA and CDR2 FQGNSA. The CDR3 is made up of 15 amino acids. V lost 0 bases and J 5 bases, leaving 11 bases between the germline ends. The CDR3 DNA is TGTGCCAGCAGCTTAGCAGGGCAGGGATATCAGCCCCAGCATTTT. This codes for CASSLAGQGYQPQHF.

This clonotype was counted many times. The chain carries TRBV7-2 and TRBJ2-7, with TRBD2 matching 8 bases. The V gene's germline CDR1 is SGHTA and CDR2 FQGNSA. J lost 3 bases, V lost 3 bases, and 1 base had no gene match. The CDR3 is 13 amino acids. As DNA, the CDR3 is TGTGCCAGCAGCTTGACTAGCGACTACGAGCAGTACGTC. This translates into CASSLTSDYEQYV.

This clonotype turned up a few times. The chain uses TRBV30 and TRBJ1-4, with D perhaps TRBD1 (5 bases). The CDR3 extends over 14 amino acids. V lost 4 bases, J lost 6 bases, and 15 bases lay in between. Germline-derived CDR1 and CDR2 are GTSNPN and SVGIG (reference sequence). The CDR3 sequence: CAWIRRPGDEKLFF. CDR3 coding DNA: TGTGCCTGGATCCGTAGGCCGGGGGATGAAAAACTGTTTTTT.

The chain combines TRBV12-3 or TRBV12-4 with TRBJ2-1, with D perhaps TRBD2 (6 bases). The germline V and J ends were trimmed by 5 bases and 0 bases, with 11 bases remaining between them. The CDR3 spans 15 residues. This CDR3 reads CASSITSNSYNEQFF. CDR3 coding DNA: TGTGCCAGCAGTATAACTAGCAACTCCTACAATGAGCAGTTCTTC.

This clonotype was recorded at least ten times. The rearrangement uses TRBV7-9 and TRBJ2-5; no firm D call. The CDR3 covers 14 residues. The germline gives CDR1 SEHNR, CDR2 FQNEAQ (reference sequence). V was pared by 5 bases and J by 1 base, with 11 bases between. CDR3 sequence: CASSGHAVQETQYF. Here the CDR3 DNA reads TGTGCCAGCAGCGGGCATGCAGTCCAAGAGACCCAGTACTTC. Together with reference TRBV7-9 and TRBJ2-5, the CDR3 gives the full variable domain: DTGVSQNPRHKITKRGQNVTFRCDPISEHNRLYWYRQTLGQGPEFLTYFQNEAQLEKSRLLSDRFSAERPKGSFSTLEIQRTEQGDSAMYLCASSGHAVQETQYFGPGTRLLVL.

This clonotype was seen only a few times. The chain employs TRBV12-3 or TRBV12-4 and TRBJ1-2, with D possibly TRBD1 on 6 matching bases. The V end was cut by 6 bases, the J end by 8 bases, with 16 bases between. The CDR3 has 13 amino acids. CDR3 sequence: CASSPRGRSGYTF. As DNA, the CDR3 is TGTGCCAGCAGCCCCAGGGGAAGGAGCGGCTACACCTTC.

The table lists this clonotype with a few counts. The chain is built from TRBV20-1 and TRBJ1-2; D gene ambiguous. The CDR3 covers 14 residues. V lost 3 bases and J 1 base, leaving 12 bases between the germline ends. CDR1 and CDR2 (germline): DFQATT, SNEGSKA (reference sequence). The CDR3 DNA is TGCAGTGCTAGCCGCACCCTCTTTAACTATGGCTACACCTTC. It translates to CSASRTLFNYGYTF.

This clonotype turned up a few times. The rearrangement uses TRBV5-4 and TRBJ1-1; D perhaps matches TRBD1 (5 bases). Germline CDR1 is SGHNT and CDR2 is YYREEE (reference sequence). This CDR3 contains 15 residues. Trimming shortened V by 0 bases and J by 0 bases, and 9 bases separated the two germline ends. CDR3 sequence: CASSLGAGMNTEAFF. The CDR3 bases are TGTGCCAGCAGCTTGGGGGCAGGGATGAACACTGAAGCTTTCTTT. The full variable domain, rest sourced from reference TRBV5-4 and TRBJ1-1, is ETGVTQSPTHLIKTRGQQVTLRCSSQSGHNTVSWYQQALGQGPQFIFQYYREEENGRGNFPPRFSGLQFPNYSSELNVNALELDDSALYLCASSLGAGMNTEAFFGQGTRLTVV.

This clonotype was recorded many times. The CDR3 sequence is CASSYSGSSPDTQYF. Written as DNA, the CDR3 is TGTGCCAGCAGCTATTCGGGGAGTAGCCCAGATACGCAGTATTTT. The chain links TRBV7-6 to TRBJ2-3; D is perhaps TRBD2 (5 bases). The V end lost 4 bases, the J end lost 4 bases, and 15 bases lay between the germline ends. Germline V gives CDR1 SGHVS, CDR2 FNYEAQ. CDR3 length: 15 amino acids. Based on the CDR3 plus reference TRBV7-6 and TRBJ2-3, the full variable domain is GAGVSQSPRYKVTKRGQDVALRCDPISGHVSLYWYRQALGQGPEFLTYFNYEAQQDKSGLPNDRFSAERPEGSISTLTIQRTEQRDSAMYRCASSYSGSSPDTQYFGPGTRLTVL.